This record looks at one T cell receptor beta chain sequence and its context. The data are from a study of blood T cell repertoires in COVID-19. Study information: Donors in the United States, Italy and Spain gave samples during acute or convalescent COVID-19. T cells, B-cell-depleted T cells, or PBMCs supplied cDNA or gDNA.

Original methodology: Estimated nucleated cell counts came from reference gene primer amplification. Sequenced by immunoSEQ multiplex PCR; TCRdb stores in-frame clones only, minus some. V and J calls and clone size are as listed in that table; D and trimming were resolved from the DNA. The sample consists of fewer than 250,000 clones, over 75% of them appearing once. The clonotype was recovered from a woman between 45 and 65 years old with acute or convalescent COVID-19. The sample taken for sequencing was peripheral blood.

The CDR3 is CASSLATEYEQYF. DNA of the CDR3: TGTGCCAGCTCGCTGGCGACAGAATACGAGCAGTACTTC. This chain joins TRBV18 and TRBJ2-7; D is perhaps TRBD1 (5 bases). From germline, CDR1 is KGHSH and CDR2 LQKENI. Trimming removed 6 bases at V and 4 bases at J, with 13 bases between. The CDR3 loop spans 13 amino acids.